The present entry profiles one T cell receptor beta chain with its context. The antigen remains unidentified. This entry comes from a study of chemoradiotherapy in HPV16-positive cancers. On the study more broadly: Functional T-cell assays on two HPV16-positive patients' cells defined candidate HPV-specific clones and common TCR motifs.

General study results and limits: The functional HPV-specific definition rests on just two HPV16-positive patients. During treatment, candidate HPV-specific clones and E7-related motifs expanded in tumor.

The CDR3 sequence is 15 residues long. Germline CDR1 ENHRY, CDR2 SYGVKD. The J segment lost 1 base and the V segment lost 5 bases, leaving 7 bases of the junction unmatched. Produced via immunoSEQ multiplex PCR; TCRdb's table is partial and in-frame only. The top ten hold about 10% of the sample, which has about 8,900 clones, approximately 76% seen once. The V gene is TRBV10-3, the J gene TRBJ1-1; 7 bases fit TRBD1. This TCR came from a human donor with HPV-associated anogenital cancer. The specimen was collected from a patient who underwent chemoradiotherapy. CDR3 residues: CAISQLQGTNTEAFF. DNA for the CDR3: TGTGCCATCAGTCAACTACAGGGGACGAACACTGAAGCTTTCTTT.